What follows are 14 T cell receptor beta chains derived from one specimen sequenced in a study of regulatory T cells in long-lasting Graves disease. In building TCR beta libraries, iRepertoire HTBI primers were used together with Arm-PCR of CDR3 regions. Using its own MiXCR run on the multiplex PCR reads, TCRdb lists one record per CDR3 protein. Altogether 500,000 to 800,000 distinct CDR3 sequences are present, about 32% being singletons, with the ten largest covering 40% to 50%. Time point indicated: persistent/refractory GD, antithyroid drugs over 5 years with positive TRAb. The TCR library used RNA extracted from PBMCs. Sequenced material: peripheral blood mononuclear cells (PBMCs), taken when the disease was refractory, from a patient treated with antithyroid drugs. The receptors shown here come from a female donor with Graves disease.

DNA for the CDR3: TGTGCCAGCCGGGTACAAATGAACACTGAAGCTTTCTTT. Translated, it gives CASRVQMNTEAFF. The chain combines TRBV2 with TRBJ1-1; D uncertain. V lost 8 bases to trimming and J lost 0 bases, with 10 bases between them. The CDR3 length is 13 residues. Germline CDR1 SNHLY, CDR2 FYNNEI.

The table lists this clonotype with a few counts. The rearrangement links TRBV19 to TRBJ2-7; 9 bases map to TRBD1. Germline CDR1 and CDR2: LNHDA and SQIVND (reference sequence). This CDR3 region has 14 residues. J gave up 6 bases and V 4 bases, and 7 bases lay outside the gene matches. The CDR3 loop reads CASSTGTGIPEQYF. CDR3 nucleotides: TGTGCCAGTAGTACCGGGACAGGGATCCCCGAGCAGTACTTC. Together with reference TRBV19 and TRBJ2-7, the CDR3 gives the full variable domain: DGGITQSPKYLFRKEGQNVTLSCEQNLNHDAMYWYRQDPGQGLRLIYYSQIVNDFQKGDIAEGYSVSREKKESFPLTVTSAQKNPTAFYLCASSTGTGIPEQYFGPGTRLTVT.

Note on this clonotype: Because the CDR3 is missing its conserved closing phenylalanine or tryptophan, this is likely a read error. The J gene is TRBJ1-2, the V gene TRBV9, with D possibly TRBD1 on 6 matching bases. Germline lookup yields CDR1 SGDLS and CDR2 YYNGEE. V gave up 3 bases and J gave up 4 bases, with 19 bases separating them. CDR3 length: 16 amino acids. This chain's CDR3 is CASSAYGGQRAYGYTL. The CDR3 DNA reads TGTGCCAGCAGCGCCTATGGGGGCCAGAGGGCCTATGGCTACACCCTC.

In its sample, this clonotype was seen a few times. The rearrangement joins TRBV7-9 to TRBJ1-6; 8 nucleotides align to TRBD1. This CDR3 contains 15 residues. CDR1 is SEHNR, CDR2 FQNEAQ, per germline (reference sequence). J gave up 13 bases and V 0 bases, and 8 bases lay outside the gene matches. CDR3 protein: CASSLALRQGTPLHF. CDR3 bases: TGTGCCAGCAGCTTAGCGCTGAGACAGGGGACGCCCCTCCACTTT.

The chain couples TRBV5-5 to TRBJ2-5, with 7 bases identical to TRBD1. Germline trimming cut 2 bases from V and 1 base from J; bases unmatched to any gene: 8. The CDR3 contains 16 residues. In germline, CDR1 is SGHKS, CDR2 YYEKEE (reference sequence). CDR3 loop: CASSLTGTVLQETQYF. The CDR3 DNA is TGTGCCAGCAGCTTAACCGGGACAGTGCTCCAAGAGACCCAGTACTTC.

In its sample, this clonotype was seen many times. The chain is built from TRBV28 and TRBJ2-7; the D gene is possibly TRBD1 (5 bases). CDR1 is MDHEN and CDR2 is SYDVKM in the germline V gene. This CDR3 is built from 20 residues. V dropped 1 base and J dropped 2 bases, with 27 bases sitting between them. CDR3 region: CASSLYLDPKGPGQAYEQYF. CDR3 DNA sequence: TGTGCCAGCAGTTTATACCTTGATCCCAAGGGGCCAGGGCAAGCCTACGAGCAGTACTTC.

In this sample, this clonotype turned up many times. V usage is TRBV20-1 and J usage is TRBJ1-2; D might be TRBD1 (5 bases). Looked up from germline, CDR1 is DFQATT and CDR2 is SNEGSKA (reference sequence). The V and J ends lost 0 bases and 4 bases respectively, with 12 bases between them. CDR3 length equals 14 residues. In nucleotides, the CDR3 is TGCAGTGCTAGAGAGGCAGGGAGTGTCTATGGCTACACCTTC. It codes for CSAREAGSVYGYTF.

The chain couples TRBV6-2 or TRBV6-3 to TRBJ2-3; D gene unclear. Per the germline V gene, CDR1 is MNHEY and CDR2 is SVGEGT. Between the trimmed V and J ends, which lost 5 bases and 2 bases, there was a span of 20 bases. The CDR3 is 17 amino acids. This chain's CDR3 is CASSDDPAAAHTDTQYF. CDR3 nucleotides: TGTGCCAGCAGTGACGACCCGGCGGCCGCCCACACAGATACGCAGTATTTT.

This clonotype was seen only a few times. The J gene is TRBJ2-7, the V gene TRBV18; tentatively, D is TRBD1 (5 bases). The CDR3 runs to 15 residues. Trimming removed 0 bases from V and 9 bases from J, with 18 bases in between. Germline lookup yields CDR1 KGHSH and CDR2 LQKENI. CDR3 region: CASSPPSAGNFAQYF. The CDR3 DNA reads TGTGCCAGCTCACCACCGTCGGCAGGGAATTTCGCGCAGTACTTC.

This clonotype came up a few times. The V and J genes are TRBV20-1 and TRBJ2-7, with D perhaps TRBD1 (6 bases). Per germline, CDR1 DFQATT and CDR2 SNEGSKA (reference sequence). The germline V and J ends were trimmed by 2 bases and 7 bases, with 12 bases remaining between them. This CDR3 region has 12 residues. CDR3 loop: CSARRQVGEQYF. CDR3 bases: TGCAGTGCTAGAAGACAGGTTGGAGAGCAGTACTTC.

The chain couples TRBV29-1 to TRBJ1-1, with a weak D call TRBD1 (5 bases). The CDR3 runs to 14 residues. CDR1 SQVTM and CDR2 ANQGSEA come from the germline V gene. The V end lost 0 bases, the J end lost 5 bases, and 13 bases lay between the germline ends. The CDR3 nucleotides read TGCAGCGTTGAAGATTGGCAGGGAAGGACTGAAGCTTTCTTT. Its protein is CSVEDWQGRTEAFF.

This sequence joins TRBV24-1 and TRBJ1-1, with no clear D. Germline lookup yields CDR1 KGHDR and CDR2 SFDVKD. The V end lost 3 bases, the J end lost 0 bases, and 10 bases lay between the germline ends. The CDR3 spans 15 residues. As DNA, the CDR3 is TGTGCCACCAGTGATGGCCGGACGGTGAACACTGAAGCTTTCTTT. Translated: CATSDGRTVNTEAFF.

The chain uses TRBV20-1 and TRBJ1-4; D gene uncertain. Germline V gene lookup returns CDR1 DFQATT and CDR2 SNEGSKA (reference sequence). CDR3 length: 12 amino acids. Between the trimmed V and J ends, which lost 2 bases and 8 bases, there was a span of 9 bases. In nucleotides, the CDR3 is TGCAGTGCTAGAACCCCGGCCGAAAAACTGTTTTTT. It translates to CSARTPAEKLFF.

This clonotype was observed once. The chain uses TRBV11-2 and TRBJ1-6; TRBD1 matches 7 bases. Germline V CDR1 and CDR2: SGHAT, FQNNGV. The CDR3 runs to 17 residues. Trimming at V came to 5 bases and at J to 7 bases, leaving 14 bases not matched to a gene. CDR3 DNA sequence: TGTGCCAGCAGCCGGATTTCAGGGGGAGACTTCAATTCACCCCTCCACTTT. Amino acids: CASSRISGGDFNSPLHF.